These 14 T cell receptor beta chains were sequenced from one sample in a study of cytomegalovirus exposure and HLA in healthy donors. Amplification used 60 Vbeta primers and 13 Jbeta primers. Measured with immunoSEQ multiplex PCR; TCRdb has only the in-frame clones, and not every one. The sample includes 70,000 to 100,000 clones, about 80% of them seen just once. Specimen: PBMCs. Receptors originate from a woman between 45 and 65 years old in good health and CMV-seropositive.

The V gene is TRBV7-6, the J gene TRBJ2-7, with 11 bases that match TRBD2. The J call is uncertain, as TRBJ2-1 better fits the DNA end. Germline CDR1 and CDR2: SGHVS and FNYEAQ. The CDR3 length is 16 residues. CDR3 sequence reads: CASSLLAGGSYNEQFF. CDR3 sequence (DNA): TGTGCCAGCAGCTTACTAGCGGGAGGAAGCTACAATGAGCAGTTCTTC.

The CDR3 sequence is CASSRTDTGELFF. In DNA, the CDR3 is TGTGCCAGCAGCCGGACAGACACCGGGGAGCTGTTTTTT. This sequence joins TRBV11-3 and TRBJ2-2, with a tentative D call TRBD1 (6 bases). V lost 5 bases to trimming and J lost 3 bases, with 7 bases between them. This CDR3 spans 13 amino acids. Germline-derived CDR1 and CDR2 are SGHNT and YENEEA.

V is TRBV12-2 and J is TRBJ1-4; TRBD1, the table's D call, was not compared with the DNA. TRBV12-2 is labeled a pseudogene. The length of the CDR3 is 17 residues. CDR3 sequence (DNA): TGTGCAAGTCGCTTTGGTTTCCGACAGGGTACTAATGAAAAACTGTTTTTT. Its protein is CASRFGFRQGTNEKLFF.

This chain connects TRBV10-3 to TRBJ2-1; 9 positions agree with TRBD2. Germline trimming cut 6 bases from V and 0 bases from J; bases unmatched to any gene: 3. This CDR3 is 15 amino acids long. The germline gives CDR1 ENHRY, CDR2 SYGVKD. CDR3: CAISDSGGSYNEQFF. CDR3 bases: TGTGCCATCAGCGATAGCGGGGGCTCCTACAATGAGCAGTTCTTC.

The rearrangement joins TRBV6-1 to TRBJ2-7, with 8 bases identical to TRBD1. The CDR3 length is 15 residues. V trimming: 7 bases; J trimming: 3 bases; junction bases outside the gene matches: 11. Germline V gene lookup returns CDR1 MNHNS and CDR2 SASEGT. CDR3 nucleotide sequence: TGTGCCAGCAAGACAGCTCCGACAGGGGACTACGAGCAGTACTTC. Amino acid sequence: CASKTAPTGDYEQYF.

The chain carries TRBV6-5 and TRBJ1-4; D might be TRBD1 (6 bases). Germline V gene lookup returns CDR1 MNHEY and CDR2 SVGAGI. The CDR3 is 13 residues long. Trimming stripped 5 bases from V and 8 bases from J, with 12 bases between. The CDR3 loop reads CASSQGFGEKLFF. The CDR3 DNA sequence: TGTGCCAGCAGTCAGGGGTTTGGGGAAAAACTGTTTTTT.

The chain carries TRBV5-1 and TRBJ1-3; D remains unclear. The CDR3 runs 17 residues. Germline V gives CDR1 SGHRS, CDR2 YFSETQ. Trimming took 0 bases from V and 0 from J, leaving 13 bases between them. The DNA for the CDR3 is TGCGCCAGCAGCTTGGGTGTGGGCAGAGCCTCTGGAAACACCATATATTTT. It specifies CASSLGVGRASGNTIYF.

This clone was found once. CDR3 sequence (DNA): TGCGCCAGCAGCTCCGGACTAGCGGGGTCGAGAGATACGCAGTATTTT. This encodes CASSSGLAGSRDTQYF. V usage is TRBV5-1 and J usage is TRBJ2-3; 12 bases match TRBD2. Trimming removed 3 bases from V and 5 bases from J; junction bases left unmatched: 7. Germline values: CDR1 SGHRS, CDR2 YFSETQ. The CDR3 has 16 amino acids.

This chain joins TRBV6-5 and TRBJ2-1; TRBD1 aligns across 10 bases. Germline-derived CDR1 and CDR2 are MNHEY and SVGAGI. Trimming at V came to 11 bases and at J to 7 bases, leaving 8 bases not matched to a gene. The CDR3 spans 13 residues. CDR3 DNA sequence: TGTGCCGCGACAGGGGGCAGTAGGAATGAGCAGTTCTTC. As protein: CAATGGSRNEQFF.

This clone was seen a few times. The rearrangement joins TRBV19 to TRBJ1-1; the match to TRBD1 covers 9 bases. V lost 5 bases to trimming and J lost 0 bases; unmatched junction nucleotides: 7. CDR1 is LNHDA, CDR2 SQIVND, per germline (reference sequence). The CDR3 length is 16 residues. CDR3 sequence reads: CASSADRGRVNTEAFF. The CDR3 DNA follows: TGTGCCAGTAGTGCGGACAGGGGCAGGGTGAACACTGAAGCTTTCTTT.

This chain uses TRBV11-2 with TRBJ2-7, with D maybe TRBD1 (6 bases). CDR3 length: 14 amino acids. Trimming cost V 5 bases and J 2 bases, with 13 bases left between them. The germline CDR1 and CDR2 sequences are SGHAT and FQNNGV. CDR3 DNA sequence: TGTGCCAGCAGCCTGTCAGGGGACACCTACGAGCAGTACTTC. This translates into CASSLSGDTYEQYF.

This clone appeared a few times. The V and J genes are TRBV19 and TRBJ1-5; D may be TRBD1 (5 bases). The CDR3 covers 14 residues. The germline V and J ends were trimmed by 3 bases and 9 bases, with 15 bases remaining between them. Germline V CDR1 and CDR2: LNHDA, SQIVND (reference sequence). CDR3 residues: CASSMGQGTGPQHF. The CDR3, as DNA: TGTGCCAGTAGTATGGGGCAGGGTACGGGGCCCCAGCATTTT.

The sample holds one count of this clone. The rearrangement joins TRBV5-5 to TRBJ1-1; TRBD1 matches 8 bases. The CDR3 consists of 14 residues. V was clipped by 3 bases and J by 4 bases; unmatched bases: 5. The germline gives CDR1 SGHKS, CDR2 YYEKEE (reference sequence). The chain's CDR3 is CASSSTGEATEAFF. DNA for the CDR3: TGTGCCAGCAGCTCGACAGGGGAGGCCACTGAAGCTTTCTTT.

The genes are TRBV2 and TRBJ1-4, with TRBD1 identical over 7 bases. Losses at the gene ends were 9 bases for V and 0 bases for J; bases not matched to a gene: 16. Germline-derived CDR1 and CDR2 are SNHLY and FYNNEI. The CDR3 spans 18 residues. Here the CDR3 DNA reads TGTGCCAGTTTCCTCCCGAGGGACAGCCCCGCAACTAATGAAAAACTGTTTTTT. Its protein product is CASFLPRDSPATNEKLFF.